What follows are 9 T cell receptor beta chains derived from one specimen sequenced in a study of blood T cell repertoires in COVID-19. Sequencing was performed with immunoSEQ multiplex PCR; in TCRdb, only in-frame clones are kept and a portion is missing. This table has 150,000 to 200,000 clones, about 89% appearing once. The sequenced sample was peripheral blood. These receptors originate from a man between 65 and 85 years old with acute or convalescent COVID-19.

Here the CDR3 DNA reads TGTGCCAGCAGCGTAGACCCGAACAGGGGGAACACTGAAGCTTTCTTT. Its translation: CASSVDPNRGNTEAFF. J is TRBJ1-1 and V is TRBV9; the match to TRBD1 covers 7 bases. Per germline, CDR1 SGDLS and CDR2 YYNGEE. Trimming removed 0 bases from V and 1 base from J; junction bases left unmatched: 6. This CDR3 contains 16 residues. The full variable domain, in which reference TRBV9 and TRBJ1-1 provide the parts outside the CDR3, is DSGVTQTPKHLITATGQRVTLRCSPRSGDLSVYWYQQSLDQGLQFLIQYYNGEERAKGNILERFSAQQFPDLHSELNLSSLELGDSALYFCASSVDPNRGNTEAFFGQGTRLTVV.

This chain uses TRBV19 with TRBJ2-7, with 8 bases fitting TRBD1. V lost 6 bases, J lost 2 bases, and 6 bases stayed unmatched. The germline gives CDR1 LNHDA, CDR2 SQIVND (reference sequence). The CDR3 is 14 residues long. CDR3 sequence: CASRKQGGTYEQYF. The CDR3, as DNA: TGTGCCAGTAGGAAACAGGGGGGAACCTACGAGCAGTACTTC.

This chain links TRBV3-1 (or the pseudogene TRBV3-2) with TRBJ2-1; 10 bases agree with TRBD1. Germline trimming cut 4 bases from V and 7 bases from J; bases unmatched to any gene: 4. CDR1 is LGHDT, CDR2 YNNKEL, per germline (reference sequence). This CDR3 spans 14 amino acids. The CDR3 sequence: CASSPRDRGNEQFF. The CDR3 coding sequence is TGTGCCAGCAGCCCCCGGGACAGGGGAAATGAGCAGTTCTTC.

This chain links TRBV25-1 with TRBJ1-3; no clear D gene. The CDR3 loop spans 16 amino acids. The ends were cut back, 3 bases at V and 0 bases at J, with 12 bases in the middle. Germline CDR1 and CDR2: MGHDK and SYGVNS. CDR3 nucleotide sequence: TGTGCCAGCAGTGATTCCACCCCTAGCTCTGGAAACACCATATATTTT. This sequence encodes CASSDSTPSSGNTIYF.

CDR3 in amino acids: CASSFGGQAYGYTF. CDR3 nucleotide sequence: TGTGCCAGCAGCTTTGGCGGACAGGCCTATGGCTACACCTTC. V gene TRBV13 combines with J gene TRBJ1-2; 7 nucleotides align to TRBD1. Germline CDR1 reads PRHDT; CDR2 reads FYEKMQ (reference sequence). Trimming at V came to 3 bases and at J to 4 bases, leaving 5 bases not matched to a gene. The CDR3 contains 14 residues.

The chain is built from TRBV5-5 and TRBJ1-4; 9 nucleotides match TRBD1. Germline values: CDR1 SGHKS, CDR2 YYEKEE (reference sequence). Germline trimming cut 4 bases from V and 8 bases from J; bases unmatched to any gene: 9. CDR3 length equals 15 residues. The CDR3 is CASSGWTGEGEKLFF. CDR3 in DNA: TGTGCCAGCAGCGGTTGGACAGGGGAAGGGGAAAAACTGTTTTTT. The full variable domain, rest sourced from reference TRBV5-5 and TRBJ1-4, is DAGVTQSPTHLIKTRGQQVTLRCSPISGHKSVSWYQQVLGQGPQFIFQYYEKEERGRGNFPDRFSARQFPNYSSELNVNALLLGDSALYLCASSGWTGEGEKLFFGSGTQLSVL.

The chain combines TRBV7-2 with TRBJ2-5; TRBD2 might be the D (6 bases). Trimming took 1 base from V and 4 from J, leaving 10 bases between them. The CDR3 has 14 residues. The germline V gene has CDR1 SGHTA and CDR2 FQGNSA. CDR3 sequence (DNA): TGTGCCAGCAGCTTAGGGGGGGACGTAGAGACCCAGTACTTC. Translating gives CASSLGGDVETQYF.

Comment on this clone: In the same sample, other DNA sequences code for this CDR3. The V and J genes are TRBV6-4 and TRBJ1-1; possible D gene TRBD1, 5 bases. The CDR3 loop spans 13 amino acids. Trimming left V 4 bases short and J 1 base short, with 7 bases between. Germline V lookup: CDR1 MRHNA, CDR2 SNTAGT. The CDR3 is CASSVTGNTEAFF. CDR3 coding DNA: TGTGCCAGCAGTGTAACAGGGAACACTGAAGCTTTCTTT.

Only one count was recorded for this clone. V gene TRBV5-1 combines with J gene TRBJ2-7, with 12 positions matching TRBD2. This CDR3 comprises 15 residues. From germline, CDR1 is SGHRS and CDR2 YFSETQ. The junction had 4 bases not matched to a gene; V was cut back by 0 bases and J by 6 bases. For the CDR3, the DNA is TGCGCCAGCAGCTTGGTGACTAGCGGGAGCGTCGAGCAGTACTTC. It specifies CASSLVTSGSVEQYF.